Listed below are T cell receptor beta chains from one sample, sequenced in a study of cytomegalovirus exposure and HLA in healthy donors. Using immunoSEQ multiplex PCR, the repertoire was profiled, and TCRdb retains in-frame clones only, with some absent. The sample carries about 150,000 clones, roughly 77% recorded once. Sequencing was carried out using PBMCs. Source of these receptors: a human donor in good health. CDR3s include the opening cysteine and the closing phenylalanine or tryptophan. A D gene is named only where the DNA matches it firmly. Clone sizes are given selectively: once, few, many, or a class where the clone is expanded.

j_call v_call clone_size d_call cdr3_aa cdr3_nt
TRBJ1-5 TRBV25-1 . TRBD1 CASSGTGSNQPQHF TGTGCCAGCAGCGGGACAGGGAGCAATCAGCCCCAGCATTTT
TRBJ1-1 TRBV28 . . CASSRGRNTEAFF TGTGCCAGCTCCCGGGGTAGGAACACTGAAGCTTTCTTT
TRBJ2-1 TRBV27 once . CASSPRDSNEQFF TGTGCCAGCAGTCCACGGGACTCCAATGAGCAGTTCTTC
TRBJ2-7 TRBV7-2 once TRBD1 CASSLGQPTTYEQYF TGTGCCAGCAGCTTGGGACAGCCAACTACCTACGAGCAGTACTTC
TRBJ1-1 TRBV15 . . CATSPSTVNTEAFF TGTGCCACCAGCCCCTCGACAGTGAACACTGAAGCTTTCTTT
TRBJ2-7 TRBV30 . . CAWRQSSYEQYF TGTGCCTGGAGACAGAGCTCCTACGAGCAGTACTTC
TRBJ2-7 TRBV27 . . CASHSSYEQYF TGTGCCAGCCACTCGTCCTACGAGCAGTACTTC
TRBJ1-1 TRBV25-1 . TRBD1 CASTASGGKVTEAFF TGTGCCAGCACCGCGTCAGGGGGCAAGGTCACTGAAGCTTTCTTT
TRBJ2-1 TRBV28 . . CASRGLSRNEQFF TGTGCCAGTCGGGGACTCTCTAGGAATGAGCAGTTCTTC
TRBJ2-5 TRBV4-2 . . CASSQESWGGSETQYF TGTGCCAGCAGCCAAGAATCGTGGGGGGGCAGCGAGACCCAGTACTTC
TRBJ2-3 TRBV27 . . CASRPLGGLTDTQYF TGTGCCAGCAGACCCCTGGGGGGGCTCACAGATACGCAGTATTTT
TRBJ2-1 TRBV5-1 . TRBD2 CASSYEKLAYITYEQFF TGCGCCAGCAGCTACGAAAAACTAGCGTATATCACCTATGAGCAGTTCTTC
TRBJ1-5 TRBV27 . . CASSYTSNQPQHF TGTGCCAGCAGTTACACTAGCAATCAGCCCCAGCATTTT
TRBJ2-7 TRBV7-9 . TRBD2 CASSLEAGVVQYF TGTGCCAGCAGCTTAGAAGCGGGGGTGGTGCAGTACTTC
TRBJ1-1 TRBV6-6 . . CASSYLGGSEAFF TGTGCCAGCAGTTACTTAGGAGGGAGCGAAGCTTTCTTT
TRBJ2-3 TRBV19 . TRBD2 CASRAVGGGPQYF TGTGCCAGTAGAGCGGTCGGCGGGGGACCGCAGTATTTT
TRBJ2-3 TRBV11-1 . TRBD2 CASTLGLAGATDTQYF TGTGCCAGCACCTTAGGCCTAGCGGGAGCCACAGATACGCAGTATTTT
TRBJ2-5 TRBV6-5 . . CASSPAPGGRTQYF TGTGCCAGCAGTCCCGCCCCGGGGGGCAGAACCCAGTACTTC
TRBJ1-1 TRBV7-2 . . CASSLAGVGHTEAFF TGTGCCAGCAGCTTAGCCGGGGTCGGGCACACTGAAGCTTTCTTT